What follows are 3 T cell receptor beta chains derived from one specimen sequenced in a study of CD8+CD57+ T cells in acquired aplastic anemia. Genomic DNA, the template, was used for profiling of the TCR beta VDJ and CDR3. TCRdb re-analysed the reads in MiXCR, keeping a single row per CDR3 protein. The sample consists of 150,000 to 200,000 distinct CDR3 sequences, less than 50% of them appearing once. Patients who underwent sequencing had shown CD8+CD57+ cell expansion by flow cytometry. Sequencing input: sorted CD4+, CD8+, or CD8+CD57+ T cells (not recorded which) from PBMCs. These TCRs come from a human donor with aplastic anemia.

This rearrangement joins TRBV19 to TRBJ1-1, with D maybe TRBD1 (5 bases). Per the germline V gene, CDR1 is LNHDA and CDR2 is SQIVND (reference sequence). V lost 3 bases and J 1 base, leaving 15 bases between the germline ends. The CDR3 totals 16 residues. The CDR3 sequence: CASSIDGTGGNTEAFF. The CDR3 DNA follows: TGTGCCAGTAGTATTGACGGCACAGGCGGGAACACTGAAGCTTTCTTT. The complete variable domain, with remaining parts taken from reference TRBV19 and TRBJ1-1, reads DGGITQSPKYLFRKEGQNVTLSCEQNLNHDAMYWYRQDPGQGLRLIYYSQIVNDFQKGDIAEGYSVSREKKESFPLTVTSAQKNPTAFYLCASSIDGTGGNTEAFFGQGTRLTVV.

At least ten counts were recorded for this clonotype. The rearrangement joins TRBV9 to TRBJ2-1; tentative D call: TRBD1 (6 bases). V was cut by 2 bases and J by 4 bases, with 13 bases left in between. The CDR3 sequence is 15 residues long. The germline V gene encodes CDR1 SGDLS and CDR2 YYNGEE. CDR3 in DNA: TGTGCCAGCAGCGTGAGGGACACCCTTTACAATGAGCAGTTCTTC. Its protein is CASSVRDTLYNEQFF.

This clonotype was seen at least ten times. This sequence joins TRBV12-3 or TRBV12-4 and TRBJ1-1; D remains ambiguous. V was shortened by 5 bases and J by 4 bases, with 14 bases between the two germline ends. This CDR3 comprises 14 residues. In nucleotides, the CDR3 is TGTGCCAGCAGTCGGGTTTCAGGTCTCACTGAAGCTTTCTTT. Protein: CASSRVSGLTEAFF.